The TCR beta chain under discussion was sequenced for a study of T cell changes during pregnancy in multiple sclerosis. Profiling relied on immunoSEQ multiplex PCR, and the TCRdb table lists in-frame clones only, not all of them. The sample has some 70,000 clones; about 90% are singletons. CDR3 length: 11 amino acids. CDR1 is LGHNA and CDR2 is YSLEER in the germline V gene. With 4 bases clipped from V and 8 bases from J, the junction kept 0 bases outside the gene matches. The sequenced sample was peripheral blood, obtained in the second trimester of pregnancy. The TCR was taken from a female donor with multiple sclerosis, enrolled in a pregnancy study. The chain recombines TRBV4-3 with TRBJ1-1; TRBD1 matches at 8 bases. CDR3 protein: CASSRTGEAFF. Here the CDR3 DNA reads TGCGCCAGCAGCCGGACAGGGGAAGCTTTCTTT.